These 10 T cell receptor beta chains share one sample of origin, sequenced in a study of T cell responses to AZD1222 COVID-19 vaccine. Profiled with immunoSEQ multiplex PCR; TCRdb holds only in-frame clones, not every one. This table has roughly 120,000 clones, roughly 90% appearing once. This specimen was peripheral blood, taken 28 days after the second AZD1222 dose. These receptors came from an adult who received the AZD1222 COVID-19 vaccine.

This clone was found a few times. V and J are TRBV15 and TRBJ2-1; 8 bases agree with TRBD2. There are 15 residues in the CDR3. With 1 base clipped from V and 6 bases from J, the junction kept 5 bases outside the gene matches. Per germline, CDR1 LNHNV and CDR2 YYDKDF (reference sequence). In nucleotides, the CDR3 is TGTGCCACCAGCAGAGCGGGGGGGTCGCGCAATGAGCAGTTCTTC. Amino acids: CATSRAGGSRNEQFF.

V gene TRBV5-1 combines with J gene TRBJ2-7; D remains unclear. Between the trimmed V and J ends, which lost 0 bases and 0 bases, there was a span of 10 bases. Germline V gene data show CDR1 as SGHRS and CDR2 as YFSETQ. CDR3 size: 15 residues. This CDR3 reads CASSLDTATSYEQYF. DNA for the CDR3: TGCGCCAGCAGCTTGGATACAGCAACCTCCTACGAGCAGTACTTC.

The chain joins TRBV6-2 or TRBV6-3 to TRBJ2-6; D unclear. The germline CDR1 and CDR2 sequences are MNHEY and SVGEGT. The CDR3 has 15 amino acids. V was cut by 5 bases and J by 4 bases, with 12 bases left in between. Written as DNA, the CDR3 is TGTGCCAGCAGTCGTCGTACCTCCGGGGCCAACGTCCTGACTTTC. This encodes CASSRRTSGANVLTF.

The chain has TRBV27 and TRBJ1-5; unclear D gene. The CDR3 has 17 residues. Germline V gene data show CDR1 as MNHEY and CDR2 as SMNVEV (reference sequence). V was clipped by 1 base and J by 2 bases, with 15 bases between them. The CDR3 coding sequence is TGTGCCAGCAGTTTATTTTGGGCAGCCGGGGGCAATCAGCCCCAGCATTTT. Protein product: CASSLFWAAGGNQPQHF.

The gene calls are TRBV7-9 and TRBJ1-5; perhaps TRBD1 as D (5 bases). Germline V CDR1 and CDR2: SEHNR, FQNEAQ (reference sequence). The CDR3 runs to 14 residues. The V end lost 3 bases, the J end lost 7 bases, and 13 bases lay between the germline ends. The CDR3 is CASSFQGLGQPQHF. CDR3 in DNA: TGTGCCAGCAGCTTTCAGGGCTTGGGCCAGCCCCAGCATTTT.

The chain uses TRBV19 and TRBJ1-1; D is possibly TRBD1 (6 bases). CDR1 and CDR2 (germline): LNHDA, SQIVND (reference sequence). V shed 3 bases and J shed 1 base, with 12 bases lying between them. The CDR3 is 15 residues long. This CDR3 reads CASSIPAGANTEAFF. Here the CDR3 DNA reads TGTGCCAGTAGTATCCCGGCAGGGGCGAACACTGAAGCTTTCTTT.

This chain uses TRBV28 with TRBJ1-2; 11 bases fit TRBD1. In germline, CDR1 is MDHEN, CDR2 SYDVKM. The V and J ends lost 2 bases and 3 bases, in that order; junction bases with no gene match: 2. The CDR3 runs 15 residues. The CDR3 here is CASSLGTGGHYGYTF. The CDR3 DNA follows: TGTGCCAGCAGTTTAGGGACAGGGGGACACTATGGCTACACCTTC.

This chain connects TRBV7-2 to TRBJ1-5; D is possibly TRBD1 (5 bases). Per germline, CDR1 SGHTA and CDR2 FQGNSA. The V and J ends lost 5 bases and 2 bases respectively, with 13 bases between them. This CDR3 contains 15 residues. This chain's CDR3 is CASSVTRDRNQPQHF. The CDR3 DNA reads TGTGCCAGCAGCGTAACCCGGGACCGCAATCAGCCCCAGCATTTT.

The chain links TRBV13 to TRBJ1-6; D perhaps matches TRBD1 (6 bases). V was trimmed by 3 bases and J by 3 bases, leaving 12 bases between them. The CDR3 has 16 residues. Germline loops: CDR1 PRHDT, CDR2 FYEKMQ (reference sequence). The CDR3: CASSFSGAYYNSPLHF. In nucleotides, the CDR3 is TGTGCCAGCAGCTTTTCGGGGGCCTACTATAATTCACCCCTCCACTTT.

J is TRBJ1-5 and V is TRBV12-3 or TRBV12-4; D may be TRBD1 (6 bases). The CDR3 sequence is 13 residues long. Trimming took 9 bases from V and 3 from J, leaving 12 bases between them. In nucleotides, the CDR3 is TGTGCCAGTCTTGGACAGTACAATCAGCCCCAGCATTTT. It encodes CASLGQYNQPQHF.